This section outlines one T cell receptor beta chain sequence together with its context. What it binds is not known. The method was immunoSEQ multiplex PCR; TCRdb's version includes in-frame clones alone and lacks a portion of them. The sample shows approximately 1,200 clones, more than 70% of them seen only once. The CDR3 has 15 residues. V was shortened by 2 bases and J by 4 bases, with 14 bases between the two germline ends. The germline V gene has CDR1 LGHNT and CDR2 FRNRAP. Repertoires were sampled repeatedly during chemoradiotherapy. The data originate from a study of chemoradiotherapy in HPV16-positive cancers. General observations from the study: Candidate HPV-specific clones and E7-related TCR motifs grew in tumor during treatment. HPV-specific T cells were functionally defined from only two HPV16-positive patients.

The specimen was tumor tissue, collected from a patient who underwent chemoradiotherapy. The sequence was obtained from a human donor with HPV-associated anogenital cancer. The chain couples TRBV12-5 to TRBJ1-2; D might be TRBD1 (5 bases). Here the CDR3 reads CASGLSDRASYGYTF. The CDR3 coding sequence is TGTGCTAGTGGTTTGTCCGACAGAGCATCCTATGGCTACACCTTC. The full variable domain, in which reference TRBV12-5 and TRBJ1-2 provide the parts outside the CDR3, is DARVTQTPRHKVTEMGQEVTMRCQPILGHNTVFWYRQTMMQGLELLAYFRNRAPLDDSGMPKDRFSAEMPDATLATLKIQPSEPRDSAVYFCASGLSDRASYGYTFGSGTRLTVV.